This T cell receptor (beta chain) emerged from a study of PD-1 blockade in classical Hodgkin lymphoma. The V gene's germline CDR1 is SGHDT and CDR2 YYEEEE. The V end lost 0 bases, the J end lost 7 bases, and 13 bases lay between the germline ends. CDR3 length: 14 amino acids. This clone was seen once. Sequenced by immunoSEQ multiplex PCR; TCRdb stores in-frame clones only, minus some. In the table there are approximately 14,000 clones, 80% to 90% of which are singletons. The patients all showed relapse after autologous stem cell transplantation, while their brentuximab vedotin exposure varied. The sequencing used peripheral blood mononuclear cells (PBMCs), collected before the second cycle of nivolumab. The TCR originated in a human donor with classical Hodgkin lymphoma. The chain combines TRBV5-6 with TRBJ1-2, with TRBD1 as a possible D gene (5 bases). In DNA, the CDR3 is TGTGCCAGCAGCTTGGAAGGGGCGAGTGGTGGCTACACCTTC. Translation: CASSLEGASGGYTF.